Listed below are T cell receptor beta chains from one sample, sequenced in a study of blood T cells in healthy people across ages. TCRdb called the 5' RACE reads again in MiXCR, with one record for every CDR3 protein. Of some 1.4 million distinct CDR3 sequences listed, roughly 40% are singletons. Sequenced material: blood. The origin of the receptors is a woman under 30 in good health. The CDR3 runs from the conserved cysteine through the conserved F or W. Clone size is stated in some rows and not others, as once, few, many or a class when expanded.

v_call: TRBV3-1
j_call: TRBJ1-2
clone_size: -
cdr3_aa: CASSQDPDKNYGYTF

v_call: TRBV20-1
j_call: TRBJ2-3
clone_size: -
cdr3_aa: CSARVPGVLTDTQYF

v_call: TRBV6-1
j_call: TRBJ2-1
clone_size: -
cdr3_aa: CASSFQLAGGINEQFF

v_call: TRBV4-1
j_call: TRBJ2-3
clone_size: -
cdr3_aa: CASSQEWGTITDTQYF

v_call: TRBV2
j_call: TRBJ2-5
clone_size: few
cdr3_aa: CASTGDSRNEQYF

v_call: TRBV7-6
j_call: TRBJ1-6
clone_size: -
cdr3_aa: CASEDIVNSPLHF

v_call: TRBV18
j_call: TRBJ2-7
clone_size: few
cdr3_aa: CASSPPAVRGYEQYF

v_call: TRBV7-3
j_call: TRBJ2-3
clone_size: -
cdr3_aa: CASSLLLGRGDTQYF

v_call: TRBV20-1
j_call: TRBJ1-1
clone_size: -
cdr3_aa: CSASPAGAEAFF

v_call: TRBV6-6
j_call: TRBJ1-4
clone_size: few
cdr3_aa: CATSGTGNEKLFF

v_call: TRBV6-5
j_call: TRBJ2-5
clone_size: -
cdr3_aa: CASSKYRGGQETQYF

v_call: TRBV29-1
j_call: TRBJ2-1
clone_size: few
cdr3_aa: CSVEGGLAGVGYNEQFF

v_call: TRBV6-2/TRBV6-3
j_call: TRBJ2-7
clone_size: few
cdr3_aa: CASVGTGPAYEQYF

v_call: TRBV20-1
j_call: TRBJ2-5
clone_size: -
cdr3_aa: CSARDGSGPGGTQYF

v_call: TRBV6-4
j_call: TRBJ2-1
clone_size: -
cdr3_aa: CASSDHEAREGQYNEQFF

v_call: TRBV12-3/TRBV12-4
j_call: TRBJ2-7
clone_size: few
cdr3_aa: CASSLGGLESSYEQYF

v_call: TRBV3-1
j_call: -
clone_size: -
cdr3_aa: CASSQDPNSYNEQYF

v_call: TRBV11-2
j_call: TRBJ2-1
clone_size: -
cdr3_aa: CASSPQRGVAAVNEQFF

v_call: TRBV27
j_call: TRBJ1-6
clone_size: few
cdr3_aa: CASRVTGANSPLHF

v_call: TRBV29-1
j_call: TRBJ2-7
clone_size: -
cdr3_aa: CSVSTGSYEQYF

v_call: TRBV29-1
j_call: TRBJ1-2
clone_size: once
cdr3_aa: CSARSGTGAGYGYTF

v_call: TRBV5-1
j_call: TRBJ1-2
clone_size: few
cdr3_aa: CASSLVQANYGYTF

v_call: TRBV7-9
j_call: TRBJ2-5
clone_size: -
cdr3_aa: CASSLEGRGGPEIQYF

v_call: TRBV9
j_call: TRBJ1-2
clone_size: -
cdr3_aa: CASSVGQISYGYTF

v_call: TRBV30
j_call: TRBJ2-7
clone_size: -
cdr3_aa: CAWSAFGRVDEQYF

v_call: TRBV7-2
j_call: TRBJ2-2
clone_size: -
cdr3_aa: CASSLASGRATGELFF

v_call: TRBV7-6
j_call: TRBJ2-2
clone_size: once
cdr3_aa: CASSNTRGTGELFF

v_call: TRBV12-3/TRBV12-4
j_call: TRBJ1-5
clone_size: -
cdr3_aa: CASSLEDRLLYSNQPQHF

v_call: TRBV6-6
j_call: TRBJ2-1
clone_size: -
cdr3_aa: CASSWTSGMSSCNEQFF

v_call: TRBV6-5
j_call: TRBJ2-1
clone_size: -
cdr3_aa: CASSSPNGVAGVGPFTVEQFF

v_call: TRBV20-1
j_call: -
clone_size: few
cdr3_aa: CSARGGPTLYEQYF

v_call: TRBV12-3/TRBV12-4
j_call: TRBJ2-7
clone_size: few
cdr3_aa: CASSDRGRHEQYF

v_call: TRBV4-1
j_call: TRBJ2-7
clone_size: few
cdr3_aa: CASSQGGTSGELAYEQYF

v_call: TRBV20-1
j_call: TRBJ1-1
clone_size: -
cdr3_aa: CSHMLGKAGTEAFF

v_call: TRBV25-1
j_call: TRBJ1-1
clone_size: few
cdr3_aa: CASSEMDRGNTEAFF

v_call: TRBV7-2
j_call: TRBJ2-3
clone_size: many
cdr3_aa: CASSSITDTQYF

v_call: TRBV6-5
j_call: TRBJ2-5
clone_size: -
cdr3_aa: CASSPGGADEQYF

v_call: TRBV6-5
j_call: TRBJ2-7
clone_size: -
cdr3_aa: CASTRSGINSYEQYF

v_call: TRBV30
j_call: TRBJ2-1
clone_size: once
cdr3_aa: CAWGYKSTFGNEQFF

v_call: TRBV5-5
j_call: TRBJ1-6
clone_size: -
cdr3_aa: CASSLGPRGRNSPLHF

v_call: TRBV2
j_call: TRBJ2-1
clone_size: few
cdr3_aa: CASSWTSGMSPSSYNEQFF

v_call: TRBV4-1
j_call: TRBJ1-2
clone_size: -
cdr3_aa: CASGLGGYTF

v_call: TRBV20-1
j_call: TRBJ2-3
clone_size: -
cdr3_aa: CSARGTSTPLGTQYF

v_call: TRBV12-3/TRBV12-4
j_call: TRBJ2-3
clone_size: -
cdr3_aa: CASSFQVPSDRPATDTQYF

v_call: TRBV7-8
j_call: TRBJ1-2
clone_size: -
cdr3_aa: CASSLQRGVSDYGYTF

v_call: TRBV19
j_call: TRBJ2-5
clone_size: -
cdr3_aa: CASSIGRTSGGQETQYF

v_call: TRBV6-5
j_call: TRBJ2-6
clone_size: few
cdr3_aa: CASSYGLSGANVLTF

v_call: TRBV3-1
j_call: TRBJ1-5
clone_size: -
cdr3_aa: CASTSGTAVHF